The sequence of this TCR beta chain was determined in a study of patients and donors after allogeneic stem cell transplantation. This clonotype was observed a few times. Via MiXCR, TCRdb re-called the RT-PCR reads, giving one row per CDR3 protein. The sample has about 960,000 distinct CDR3 sequences, 15% to 20% seen once; the top ten hold 6%. The clonotype was recovered from a human donor who was either an allogeneic HSCT recipient or a stem cell or donor lymphocyte infusion donor (not recorded which). It is not recorded whose cells these are; they may come from a transplant donor. The sample comprised blood, either unsorted or a sorted T cell fraction (not recorded which).

The CDR3 coding sequence is TGTGCCAGCAGCTTAGTATTGCGAGCAGGGGAGCTGTTTTTT. Amino acid sequence: CASSLVLRAGELFF. The gene calls are TRBV7-2 and TRBJ2-2, with D unresolved. Between the trimmed V and J ends, which lost 1 base and 8 bases, there was a span of 11 bases. The CDR3 is 14 amino acids. Germline CDR1 reads SGHTA; CDR2 reads FQGNSA.